This T cell receptor beta chain was recovered during a study of T cell responses to AZD1222 COVID-19 vaccine. About this clone: Its specificity is unknown.

Sequencing used immunoSEQ multiplex PCR; TCRdb keeps in-frame clones, though not all of them. The sample includes over 120,000 clones, more than 90% of them seen just once. General observations from the study: It was only after the peak T cell response that any repertoires were sampled. Clonal diversity was possibly underestimated, and the donors were mostly white British, with more females. Targets within unmutated variant regions were reportedly found for nearly half of spike-specific TCRs. Spike-specific TCR breadth and depth were elevated following two AZD1222 doses.

Germline V gene lookup returns CDR1 SGHRS and CDR2 YFSETQ. The V end was cut by 1 base, the J end by 4 bases, with 8 bases between. This CDR3 has 13 amino acids. The TCR comes from an adult in good health. Sequencing used peripheral blood, obtained on day 0 of AZD1222 vaccination. The chain carries TRBV5-1 and TRBJ1-1; D uncertain. CDR3 coding DNA: TGCGCCAGCAGCTTGCCCGGGTTCACTGAAGCTTTCTTT. Its protein is CASSLPGFTEAFF.